This entry concerns a single TCR beta chain. With random hexamers, reverse transcription was performed on about 0.45 to 1 ug of RNA. Amplification of the TCR beta CDR3 was carried out by immunoSEQ multiplex PCR, which spanned a total of 54 Vbeta and 13 Jbeta segments. TCRdb re-called the immunoSEQ multiplex PCR reads through MiXCR, storing one row per CDR3 protein. The sample holds 250,000 to 300,000 distinct CDR3 sequences; around 85% are singletons and the top ten take around 0.21%. The data are from a study of CD8 T cells in Susac syndrome. V was trimmed by 11 bases and J by 6 bases, leaving 21 bases between them. CDR1 and CDR2 (germline): ENHRY, SYGVKD. The CDR3 contains 14 residues.

The chain combines TRBV10-3 with TRBJ2-3; the D gene is possibly TRBD1 (6 bases). Sequencing input: CD8+ T cells from PBMCs. The TCR originated in a human donor with multiple sclerosis. CDR3 region: CAARTDQGTDTQYF. The CDR3 DNA is TGTGCCGCCAGAACCGATCAGGGGACCGATACGCAGTATTTT.